This T cell receptor (beta chain) comes out of a study of shared clonotypes between healthy human individuals. CD4+ cell separation produced CD45RA+ naive and CD45RA-negative memory subsets. Remarks on this clone: Its antigen is not known.

Germline-derived CDR1 and CDR2 are LGHNA and YNFKEQ. V gave up 0 bases and J gave up 7 bases, with 25 bases separating them. The CDR3 runs to 19 residues. Regarding the study as a whole: It was expected that sequencing depth would affect clonotype sharing among donors. Relative to their counterparts shared across all four donors, non-shared clonotypes exhibited diminished generation probabilities.

Sequencing was performed with immunoSEQ multiplex PCR; in TCRdb, only in-frame clones are kept and a portion is missing. The sample records around 1.1 million clones, 70% to 85% being singletons. The chain joins TRBV4-2 to TRBJ2-1; weak D call: TRBD2 (9 bases). What was sequenced was memory CD4+ T cells from PBMCs. The sample's subset: CD45RA-negative fraction. This receptor was taken from a young man in good health. Some clones in this sample may be carry-over from other donors' samples. CDR3 sequence: CASSQDPAGGGRARNEQFF. CDR3 DNA sequence: TGTGCCAGCAGCCAAGATCCCGCAGGGGGCGGGAGGGCCCGAAATGAGCAGTTCTTC.